This T cell receptor (beta chain) was found in a study of T-cell memory formation after mild COVID-19 (dated by TCRdb to the early 2020s). Study-wide context: TCR sequence clusters from the two donors were found to be largely donor specific. T-cell clones expanding and contracting after mild COVID-19 in a couple of donors were tracked by longitudinal TCRalpha and TCRbeta repertoire sequencing. The cohort was made up of two young adult volunteers, one female and one male, who were previously healthy. What the study reported, not specific to this receptor: Only a couple of mild cases were covered by the study, and larger cohorts that include severe cases with pre-infection samples were considered necessary. The detection of some responding clones in pre-infection memory suggests that pre-existing cross-reactive memory T cells joined the SARS-CoV-2 response. Whether the second-wave clones peaking on day 37 were SARS-CoV-2 specific was not confirmed. Contracting CD4+ clones appeared mostly in the CM and EM memory subsets, whereas CD8+ clones were enriched in EMRA. Balanced CD4/CD8 phenotypes were observed for clones contracting from day 15 to 85, whereas a bias towards CD4+ was observed for a second wave of clones expanding from day 15 to 37.

Ficoll-Paque density gradient centrifugation was the method used to isolate PBMCs. This sample was sequenced with an Illumina NovaSeq 6000. Using 5'RACE with constant-segment primers, TCRalpha and TCRbeta cDNA libraries were constructed, with sample barcodes and unique molecular identifiers added in the process. Trizol reagent was used to extract RNA from every sample. The libraries were amplified in two PCR steps, and the second step added a second sample barcode and Illumina TruSeq adapters. Sequencing of the libraries was done on an Illumina NovaSeq, producing 2 x 150 bp paired-end reads. Per the authors' processing: The reads were demultiplexed and collapsed into UMI-guided consensus sequences using migec v1.2.7. With mixcr v2.1.11, UMI consensuses were aligned to TRA and TRB V and J templates and assembled into clonotypes. A clonotype was counted as expanded or contracted only if both edgeR and NoisET called the change significant, with noise models trained on biological replicates. For edgeR calls, the thresholds were a false discovery rate-adjusted p below 0.01 and a log2 fold-change of 1. As an exploratory analysis of dynamics, max-normalized trajectories of the 1000 most abundant clonotypes were examined with PCA combined with hierarchical clustering. The CD4 or CD8 phenotype of responding clones was assigned using the separately sequenced CD4+ and CD8+ repertoires. TCRdb reprocessed the public reads (quality trimming at Q25 with fastp, clone calling with MiXCR) and kept in-frame beta chains. Every CDR3 protein is listed once, alongside the most common genes and DNA of its rows. In this record, the V and J calls reflect TCRdb's handling and not the investigators' own analysis. A total of roughly 340,000 distinct CDR3 sequences appear in this sample, less than 20% of them only once. Approximately 20% of the sample rests with the top ten.

Details on this clonotype: Its antigen is currently not known. Base qualities are not provided; no much larger clone lies one nucleotide away.

The CDR3 numbers 14 residues from cysteine through phenylalanine. The entry retains the CDR3 DNA only, 42 bases that are in frame from base 1. The germline V gene (reference sequence) provides CDR1 LNHNV and CDR2 YYDKDF. V lost 7 bases and J lost 2 bases, and the count of bases not matched to a germline gene is 4. The TCR sequence derives from a man between 18 and 29 years old who had mild COVID-19 (a few samples of this study predate the infection). The sample titles of this study are shuffled in the database, so cell type and time point are left out; the donor was told from shared clones. The chain couples TRBV15 to TRBJ2-2; 7 bases in the junction line up with TRBD1. The sample taken for sequencing was PBMCs or a T cell subset sorted from them (not recorded which). The DNA is as follows: TGTGCCACCATGCAAGGGGGCAACACCGGGGAGCTGTTTTTT. Translated, this is CATMQGGNTGELFF.